These 31 T cell receptor beta chains share one sample of origin, sequenced in a study of STAT3 mutations in large granular lymphocyte leukemia. Study observations and caveats: Every T-LGLL patient had at least one immunodominant TCRbeta clonotype.

The repertoire was sequenced with immunoSEQ multiplex PCR; TCRdb's copy has only in-frame clones and lacks some. The sample carries 12,000 or so clones, approximately 85% recorded once. Antigen specificity for these receptors is unknown. Sequenced: peripheral blood mononuclear cells. The receptors derive from a man older than 75 with T-cell large granular lymphocyte leukemia. Some clones in this sample may be carry-over from other donors' samples.

The V gene is TRBV21-1, the J gene TRBJ1-2. TRBV21-1 is designated a pseudogene. The CDR3 extends over 16 amino acids. CDR3 sequence reads: CASSKAQGHPLYGYTF. The CDR3 bases are TGTGCCAGCAGCAAAGCGCAAGGCCACCCCCTCTATGGCTACACCTTC.

The chain couples TRBV6-6 to TRBJ2-7; TRBD1 or TRBD2 may be the D gene (5 bases each). The germline V gene encodes CDR1 MNHNY and CDR2 SVGAGI (reference sequence). The CDR3 totals 14 residues. Trimming cost V 4 bases and J 3 bases, with 13 bases left between them. CDR3 DNA: TGTGCCAGCAGTTCGGGGACGGGCGTCTACGAGCAGTACTTC. This encodes CASSSGTGVYEQYF.

This clone showed up just a few times. In DNA form, the CDR3 reads TGTGCCAGCAGTGAAGCTGGGACAGTTGGAAACACCATATATTTT. Residues: CASSEAGTVGNTIYF. The chain couples TRBV6-1 to TRBJ1-3; 7 nucleotides align to TRBD1. The germline CDR1 and CDR2 sequences are MNHNS and SASEGT. The CDR3 is 15 residues long. The junction had 2 bases not matched to a gene; V was cut back by 0 bases and J by 3 bases.

The chain links TRBV6-5 to TRBJ2-7, with 7 bases that match TRBD2. With 2 bases clipped from V and 5 bases from J, the junction kept 6 bases outside the gene matches. The CDR3 loop spans 14 amino acids. Germline CDR1 reads MNHEY; CDR2 reads SVGAGI. The DNA of the CDR3 is TGTGCCAGCAGTTACACACACCGGGGGGACGAGCAGTACTTC. Protein sequence: CASSYTHRGDEQYF.

The chain joins TRBV7-8 to TRBJ2-7; D unresolved. CDR3 size: 14 residues. Trimming left V 3 bases short and J 2 bases short, with 11 bases between. Germline V gene data show CDR1 as SGHVS and CDR2 as FQNEAQ. This chain's CDR3 is CASSLNAVPYEQYF. CDR3 sequence (DNA): TGTGCCAGCAGCTTGAACGCGGTTCCCTACGAGCAGTACTTC.

The rearrangement links TRBV18 to TRBJ1-2, with unresolved D. There are 13 residues in the CDR3. Germline V lookup: CDR1 KGHSH, CDR2 LQKENI. Trimming pared 5 bases from V and 6 bases from J, leaving 13 bases between. The CDR3 coding sequence is TGTGCCAGCTCAGGGCAGCCCGAAAATGGCTACACCTTC. Its translation: CASSGQPENGYTF.

V is TRBV4-2 and J is TRBJ1-2; 9 nucleotides match TRBD1. The germline V gene has CDR1 LGHNA and CDR2 YNFKEQ. After removal of 2 bases from V and 7 bases from J, the junction contained 5 bases not matched to a gene. The CDR3 consists of 14 residues. The CDR3 DNA reads as TGTGCCAGCAGCCAACTACAGGGGGCGTCTGGCTACACCTTC. This gives the protein CASSQLQGASGYTF.

The chain combines TRBV2 with TRBJ2-3; 7 nucleotides align to TRBD2. Losses at the gene ends were 7 bases for V and 0 bases for J; bases not matched to a gene: 10. Germline V gives CDR1 SNHLY, CDR2 FYNNEI. The length of the CDR3 is 16 residues. The CDR3 region has the DNA TGTGCCAGCACCTATGGGACTACCAGAAGCACAGATACGCAGTATTTT. Its protein product is CASTYGTTRSTDTQYF.

The V and J genes are TRBV28 and TRBJ2-5, with D possibly being TRBD1 (7 bases). This CDR3 contains 14 residues. Germline values: CDR1 MDHEN, CDR2 SYDVKM. V was cut by 3 bases and J by 9 bases, with 17 bases left in between. In DNA form, the CDR3 reads TGTGCCAGCAGTTTTCGGGGGACAGTGGGGGCCCAGTACTTC. Translating gives CASSFRGTVGAQYF. The whole variable domain, filled in from reference TRBV28 and TRBJ2-5, reads DVKVTQSSRYLVKRTGEKVFLECVQDMDHENMFWYRQDPGLGLRLIYFSYDVKMKEKGDIPEGYSVSREKKERFSLILESASTNQTSMYLCASSFRGTVGAQYFGPGTRLLVL.

The chain couples TRBV2 to TRBJ2-7, with 10 bases lining up with TRBD1. The junction had 8 bases not matched to a gene; V was cut back by 9 bases and J by 3 bases. CDR1 is SNHLY and CDR2 is FYNNEI in the germline V gene. This CDR3 spans 14 amino acids. The CDR3 protein is CASLTGTGVYEQYF. In DNA form, the CDR3 reads TGTGCCAGTCTGACCGGGACAGGGGTCTACGAGCAGTACTTC.

This sequence joins TRBV4-1 and TRBJ2-2, with D possibly being TRBD2 (5 bases). The V end was cut by 5 bases, the J end by 3 bases, with 10 bases between. The CDR3 is made up of 14 amino acids. Germline CDR1 and CDR2: MGHRA and YSYEKL. CDR3 amino acids: CASSLRVDTGELFF. Written as DNA, the CDR3 is TGCGCCAGCAGCTTGCGGGTTGACACCGGGGAGCTGTTTTTT.

V usage is TRBV11-2 and J usage is TRBJ1-3; D is possibly TRBD1 (6 bases). The CDR3 has 14 residues. V was clipped by 6 bases and J by 0 bases, with 9 bases between them. Germline lookup yields CDR1 SGHAT and CDR2 FQNNGV. The CDR3 nucleotides are TGTGCCAGCAGTACAGGGAGCTCTGGAAACACCATATATTTT. As protein: CASSTGSSGNTIYF.

This chain joins TRBV11-2 and TRBJ1-5; TRBD1 might be the D (6 bases). The V gene's germline CDR1 is SGHAT and CDR2 FQNNGV. Deletions cut 6 bases from V and 3 bases from J, with 21 bases between. CDR3 size: 17 residues. The CDR3 bases are TGTGCCAGCAGGTGTGAGGGCAGGGGAAAGAACAATCAGCCCCAGCATTTT. It codes for CASRCEGRGKNNQPQHF.

The chain is built from TRBV4-3 and TRBJ1-1, with no clear D. CDR3 length equals 14 residues. Germline V gives CDR1 LGHNA, CDR2 YSLEER. V was shortened by 3 bases and J by 1 base, with 9 bases between the two germline ends. Here the CDR3 DNA reads TGCGCCAGCAGCCAGCTTTCGGGGAACACTGAAGCTTTCTTT. Translated: CASSQLSGNTEAFF.

There are a few counts of this clone. J is TRBJ1-6 and V is TRBV19, with 8 bases identical to TRBD1. Germline V gene sequence: CDR1 LNHDA, CDR2 SQIVND (reference sequence). The junction had 8 bases not matched to a gene; V was cut back by 10 bases and J by 9 bases. The CDR3 has 13 amino acids. The CDR3 sequence: CATQDRVVSPLHF. CDR3 bases: TGTGCCACCCAGGACAGGGTGGTTTCACCCCTCCACTTT.

This chain connects TRBV5-4 to TRBJ1-6, with 11 bases matching TRBD1. CDR1 is SGHNT and CDR2 is YYREEE in the germline V gene (reference sequence). The CDR3 contains 17 residues. The V and J ends lost 4 bases and 12 bases, in that order; junction bases with no gene match: 15. DNA for the CDR3: TGTGCCAGCAGCCCCGGACAGGGGGCCTCGGAGAGAAAACCCCTCCACTTT. Protein: CASSPGQGASERKPLHF.

The CDR3, as DNA: TGTGCCAGTAGTATAAGCGCTAGCGGGGCCCCATCCCCTCTTCAGTACTTC. Amino acids: CASSISASGAPSPLQYF. The V and J genes are TRBV19 and TRBJ2-4; 9 nucleotides agree with TRBD2. Per the germline V gene, CDR1 is LNHDA and CDR2 is SQIVND (reference sequence). This CDR3 spans 17 amino acids. V shed 2 bases, J shed 11 bases, and the junction held 16 bases outside the gene matches.

V usage is TRBV14 and J usage is TRBJ2-3, with D possibly matching TRBD1 (5 bases). The CDR3 has 16 amino acids. Germline lookup yields CDR1 SGHDN and CDR2 FVKESK. Trimming took 1 base from V and 5 from J, leaving 16 bases between them. The CDR3 loop is CASSQVGPPRGDTQYF. CDR3 DNA sequence: TGTGCCAGCAGCCAAGTGGGGCCCCCAAGGGGAGATACGCAGTATTTT.

The V and J genes are TRBV5-5 and TRBJ2-3; TRBD2 matches at 7 bases. The CDR3 loop spans 15 amino acids. Germline CDR1 and CDR2: SGHKS and YYEKEE (reference sequence). Germline trimming cut 6 bases from V and 1 base from J; bases unmatched to any gene: 8. The CDR3 region is CASITWGGGTDTQYF. CDR3 sequence (DNA): TGTGCCAGCATCACGTGGGGGGGAGGCACAGATACGCAGTATTTT.

This chain joins TRBV4-2 and TRBJ2-2; tentatively, D is TRBD1 (5 bases). This CDR3 is 15 amino acids long. The V and J ends lost 1 base and 7 bases respectively, with 13 bases between them. Germline V lookup: CDR1 LGHNA, CDR2 YNFKEQ. The CDR3 protein is CASSQVQRDSGELFF. DNA of the CDR3: TGTGCCAGCAGCCAAGTTCAGCGAGACAGCGGGGAGCTGTTTTTT.

V is TRBV6-6 and J is TRBJ1-1, with 7 bases lining up with TRBD1. Losses at the gene ends were 5 bases for V and 4 bases for J; bases not matched to a gene: 4. Germline V lookup: CDR1 MNHNY, CDR2 SVGAGI (reference sequence). The CDR3 sequence is 13 residues long. DNA of the CDR3: TGTGCCAGCAGTAGACAGGGAGGCACTGAAGCTTTCTTT. Encoded protein: CASSRQGGTEAFF.

The chain recombines TRBV6-1 with TRBJ1-1; D is uncertain. The CDR3 has 13 amino acids. Per the germline V gene, CDR1 is MNHNS and CDR2 is SASEGT. Trimming stripped 7 bases from V and 1 base from J, with 10 bases between. CDR3 bases: TGTGCCAGCAATGAGAAGGAGAACACTGAAGCTTTCTTT. Translating gives CASNEKENTEAFF.

This clone was picked up a small number of times. The gene calls are TRBV5-5 and TRBJ2-7; D gene uncertain. Germline loops: CDR1 SGHKS, CDR2 YYEKEE (reference sequence). Trimming removed 2 bases from V and 6 bases from J, with 12 bases in between. The CDR3 covers 13 residues. CDR3 in DNA: TGTGCCAGCAGCTTAGGACCCTACGGCGAGCAGTACTTC. Its translation: CASSLGPYGEQYF. The whole variable domain, remainder taken from reference TRBV5-5 and TRBJ2-7, is DAGVTQSPTHLIKTRGQQVTLRCSPISGHKSVSWYQQVLGQGPQFIFQYYEKEERGRGNFPDRFSARQFPNYSSELNVNALLLGDSALYLCASSLGPYGEQYFGPGTRLTVT.

The V gene is TRBV4-3, the J gene TRBJ2-7; D not certain. Germline V gene data show CDR1 as LGHNA and CDR2 as YSLEER. Deletions cut 1 base from V and 0 bases from J, with 7 bases between. The CDR3 is 14 residues long. The CDR3 DNA reads TGCGCCAGCAGCCAAGGGGTAACCTCCTACGAGCAGTACTTC. Its protein is CASSQGVTSYEQYF.

The chain has TRBV30 and TRBJ1-2; no reliable D call. This CDR3 contains 11 residues. V shed 0 bases and J shed 7 bases, with 6 bases lying between them. CDR1 and CDR2 (germline): GTSNPN, SVGIG (reference sequence). The CDR3 sequence is CAWSVRGGYTF. CDR3 bases: TGTGCCTGGAGTGTACGAGGTGGCTACACCTTC.

The chain links TRBV2 to TRBJ1-6, with D perhaps matching TRBD1 (5 bases). The germline CDR1 and CDR2 sequences are SNHLY and FYNNEI. This CDR3 comprises 14 residues. The V end was cut by 6 bases, the J end by 10 bases, with 16 bases between. CDR3 region: CASRSSGSWSPLHF. The CDR3 nucleotides read TGTGCCAGCAGATCCTCAGGGTCGTGGTCACCCCTCCACTTT. The complete variable domain, with remaining parts taken from reference TRBV2 and TRBJ1-6, reads EPEVTQTPSHQVTQMGQEVILRCVPISNHLYFYWYRQILGQKVEFLVSFYNNEISEKSEIFDDQFSVERPDGSNFTLKIRSTKLEDSAMYFCASRSSGSWSPLHFGNGTRLTVT.

The chain couples TRBV6-5 to TRBJ2-5; a weak D match, TRBD2 (6 bases). V was clipped by 0 bases and J by 4 bases, with 6 bases between them. CDR1 is MNHEY and CDR2 is SVGAGI in the germline V gene. The CDR3 consists of 13 residues. The CDR3 nucleotides are TGTGCCAGCAGTTACTCGGGAGGAGAGACCCAGTACTTC. Translated: CASSYSGGETQYF.

This chain uses TRBV6-1 with TRBJ1-4, with TRBD1 matching 7 bases. Germline CDR1 MNHNS, CDR2 SASEGT. After removal of 10 bases from V and 4 bases from J, the junction contained 6 bases not matched to a gene. The CDR3 contains 13 residues. The CDR3 loop is CATPGQNNEKLFF. The DNA of the CDR3 is TGTGCCACTCCGGGACAGAATAATGAAAAACTGTTTTTT.

The rearrangement uses TRBV6-1 and TRBJ2-7; D is undetermined. Trimming pared 5 bases from V and 10 bases from J, leaving 12 bases between. CDR1 is MNHNS, CDR2 SASEGT, per germline. The CDR3 covers 11 residues. CDR3 bases: TGTGCCAGCAGTTCAGGACGTGATCAGTACTTC. Protein sequence: CASSSGRDQYF.

A single count supports this clone. The chain couples TRBV30 to TRBJ1-6; D remains ambiguous. Deletions cut 4 bases from V and 5 bases from J, with 12 bases between. Germline values: CDR1 GTSNPN, CDR2 SVGIG (reference sequence). The CDR3 spans 14 residues. The DNA of the CDR3 is TGTGCCTGGACGGGCCAGTCAAATAATTCACCCCTCCACTTT. It encodes CAWTGQSNNSPLHF.

The chain combines TRBV18 with TRBJ1-6; 7 bases line up with TRBD1. The CDR3 contains 15 residues. The germline V gene has CDR1 KGHSH and CDR2 LQKENI. After removal of 0 bases from V and 10 bases from J, the junction contained 6 bases not matched to a gene. This CDR3 is CASSPPGQRDSPLHF. The CDR3 region has the DNA TGTGCCAGCTCACCACCGGGACAGCGGGACTCACCCCTCCACTTT.